The TCR beta chain described here comes from a study of T cell repertoires in cytomegalovirus infection. Via MiXCR, TCRdb re-called the reads, giving one row per CDR3 protein. The sample includes around 300,000 distinct CDR3 sequences, about 20% of them seen just once. Remarks on this clonotype: The target antigen is unknown.

V lost 5 bases, J lost 5 bases, and 12 bases lay in between. Per germline, CDR1 SGHTA and CDR2 FQGNSA. The CDR3 runs to 14 residues. Here the sequenced sample was cultured PBMCs, taken from culture after CMV antigen stimulation. The clonotype comes from a human donor in good health (CMV status not recorded). Some clones in this sample may be carry-over from other donors' samples. The chain combines TRBV7-2 with TRBJ2-2; no definite D call. CDR3 loop: CASSPFSETGELFF. CDR3 coding DNA: TGTGCCAGCAGCCCTTTTTCGGAGACCGGGGAGCTGTTTTTT.